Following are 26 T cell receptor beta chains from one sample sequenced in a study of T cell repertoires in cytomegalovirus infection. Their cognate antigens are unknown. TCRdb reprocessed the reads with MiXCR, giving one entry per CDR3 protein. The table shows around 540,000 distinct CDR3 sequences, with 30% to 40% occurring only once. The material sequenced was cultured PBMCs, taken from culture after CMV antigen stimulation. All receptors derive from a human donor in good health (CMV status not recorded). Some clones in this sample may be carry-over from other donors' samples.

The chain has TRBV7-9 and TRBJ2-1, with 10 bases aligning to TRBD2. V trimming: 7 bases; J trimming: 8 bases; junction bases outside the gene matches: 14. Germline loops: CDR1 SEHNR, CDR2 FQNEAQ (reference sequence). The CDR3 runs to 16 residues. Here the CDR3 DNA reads TGTGCCAGCACCTCATTCCCCCCAGCGGGAGGGGATGAGCAGTTCTTC. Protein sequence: CASTSFPPAGGDEQFF.

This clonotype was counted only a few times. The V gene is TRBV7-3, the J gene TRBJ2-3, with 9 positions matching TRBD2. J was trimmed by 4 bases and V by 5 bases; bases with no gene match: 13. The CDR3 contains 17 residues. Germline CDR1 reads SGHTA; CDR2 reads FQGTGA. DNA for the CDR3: TGTGCCAGCAGCCCCCCGGGACTAGCCGATGGGGCAGATACGCAGTATTTT. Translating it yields CASSPPGLADGADTQYF.

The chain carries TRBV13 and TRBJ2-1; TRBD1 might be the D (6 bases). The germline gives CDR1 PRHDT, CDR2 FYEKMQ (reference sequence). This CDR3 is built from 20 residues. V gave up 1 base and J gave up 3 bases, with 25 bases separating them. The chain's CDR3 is CASSLEERGGSGVIYNEQFF. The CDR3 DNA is TGTGCCAGCAGCTTAGAAGAACGAGGGGGATCAGGGGTTATCTACAATGAGCAGTTCTTC.

CDR3 amino acids: CATSGPAGANEQFF. CDR3 DNA sequence: TGTGCCACCAGTGGTCCCGCGGGGGCGAATGAGCAGTTCTTC. This chain uses TRBV24-1 with TRBJ2-1; the D gene is possibly TRBD2 (7 bases). CDR1 and CDR2 (germline): KGHDR, SFDVKD. Trimming removed 5 bases at V and 7 bases at J, with 14 bases between. CDR3 length: 14 amino acids.

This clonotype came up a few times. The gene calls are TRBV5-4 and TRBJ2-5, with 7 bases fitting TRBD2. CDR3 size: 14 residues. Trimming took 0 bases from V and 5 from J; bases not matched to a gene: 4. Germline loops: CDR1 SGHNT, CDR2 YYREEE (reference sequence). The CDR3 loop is CASSLGGSEETQYF. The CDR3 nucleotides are TGTGCCAGCAGCTTGGGCGGGAGTGAGGAGACCCAGTACTTC.

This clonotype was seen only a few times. CDR3 nucleotides: TGCGCCAGCAGCGAGACTCGAGACCGACGCGCAGATACGCAGTATTTT. Amino acid sequence: CASSETRDRRADTQYF. This chain connects TRBV5-1 to TRBJ2-3; D unresolved. Between the trimmed V and J ends, which lost 4 bases and 4 bases, there was a span of 19 bases. The CDR3 is made up of 16 amino acids. Germline assignment: CDR1 SGHRS and CDR2 YFSETQ.

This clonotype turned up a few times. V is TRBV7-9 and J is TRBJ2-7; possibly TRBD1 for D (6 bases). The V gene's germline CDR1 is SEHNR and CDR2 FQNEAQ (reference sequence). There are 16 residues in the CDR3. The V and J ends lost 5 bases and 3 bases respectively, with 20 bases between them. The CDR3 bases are TGTGCCAGCAGCCCCGCAGGGGCCCCTCGCCTCTACGAGCAGTACTTC. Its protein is CASSPAGAPRLYEQYF.

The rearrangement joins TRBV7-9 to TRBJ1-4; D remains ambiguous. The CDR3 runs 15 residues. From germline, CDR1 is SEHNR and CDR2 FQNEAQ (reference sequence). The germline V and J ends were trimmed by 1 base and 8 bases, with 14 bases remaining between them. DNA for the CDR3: TGTGCCAGCAGCTTAGTCGCTGGCAGTTACGAAAAACTGTTTTTT. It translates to CASSLVAGSYEKLFF.

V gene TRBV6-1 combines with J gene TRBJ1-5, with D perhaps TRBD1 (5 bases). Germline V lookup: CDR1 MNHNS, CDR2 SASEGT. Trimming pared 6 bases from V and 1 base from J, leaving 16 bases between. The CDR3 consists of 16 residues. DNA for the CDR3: TGTGCCAGCAGGGCCAGATTAGGACAAAGCAATCAGCCCCAGCATTTT. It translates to CASRARLGQSNQPQHF.

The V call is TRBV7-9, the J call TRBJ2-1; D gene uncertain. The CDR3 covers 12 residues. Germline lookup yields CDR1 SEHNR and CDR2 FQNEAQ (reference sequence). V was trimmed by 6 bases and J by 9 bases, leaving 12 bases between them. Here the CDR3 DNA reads TGTGCCAGCAGAGCTTACCAGATTGAGCAGTTCTTC. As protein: CASRAYQIEQFF. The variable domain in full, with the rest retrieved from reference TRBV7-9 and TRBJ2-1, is DTGVSQNPRHKITKRGQNVTFRCDPISEHNRLYWYRQTLGQGPEFLTYFQNEAQLEKSRLLSDRFSAERPKGSFSTLEIQRTEQGDSAMYLCASRAYQIEQFFGPGTRLTVL.

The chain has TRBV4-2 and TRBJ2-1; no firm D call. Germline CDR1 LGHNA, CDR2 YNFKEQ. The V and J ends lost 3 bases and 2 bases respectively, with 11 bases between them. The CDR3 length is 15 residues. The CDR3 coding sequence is TGTGCCAGCAGCCAGGTCGCTGACCCCTACAATGAGCAGTTCTTC. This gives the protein CASSQVADPYNEQFF.

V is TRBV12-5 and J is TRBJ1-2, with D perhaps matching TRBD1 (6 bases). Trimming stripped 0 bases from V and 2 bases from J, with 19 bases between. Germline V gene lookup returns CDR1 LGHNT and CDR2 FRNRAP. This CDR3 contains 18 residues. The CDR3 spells CASGLVLDRGAPNYGYTF. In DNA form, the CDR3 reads TGTGCTAGTGGTTTGGTCCTAGACCGGGGGGCCCCAAACTATGGCTACACCTTC.

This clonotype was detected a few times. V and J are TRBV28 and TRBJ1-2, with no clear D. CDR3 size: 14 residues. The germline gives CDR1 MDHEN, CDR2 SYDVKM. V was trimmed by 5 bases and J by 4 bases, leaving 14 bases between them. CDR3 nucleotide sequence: TGTGCCAGCAGTCCAAGGGCTGTGGGCTATGGCTACACCTTC. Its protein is CASSPRAVGYGYTF.

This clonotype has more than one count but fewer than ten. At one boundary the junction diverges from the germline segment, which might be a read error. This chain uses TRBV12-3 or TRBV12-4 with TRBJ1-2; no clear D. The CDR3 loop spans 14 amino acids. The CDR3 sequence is CANSFRTANYGYTF. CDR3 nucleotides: TGTGCCAACAGTTTTCGGACCGCTAACTATGGCTACACCTTC.

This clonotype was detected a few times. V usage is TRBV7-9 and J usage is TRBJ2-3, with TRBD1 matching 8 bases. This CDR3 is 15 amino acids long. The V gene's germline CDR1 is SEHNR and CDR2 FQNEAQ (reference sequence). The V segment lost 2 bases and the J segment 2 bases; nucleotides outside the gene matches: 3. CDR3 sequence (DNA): TGTGCCAGCAGCTTACAGGGGGCCCTCACAGATACGCAGTATTTT. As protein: CASSLQGALTDTQYF.

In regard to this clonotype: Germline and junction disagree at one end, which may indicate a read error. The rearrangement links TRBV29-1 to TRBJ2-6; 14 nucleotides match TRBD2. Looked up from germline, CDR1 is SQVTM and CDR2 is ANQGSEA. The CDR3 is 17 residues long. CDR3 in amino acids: CSVGGTSGRGGSNVLTF. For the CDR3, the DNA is TGCAGCGTTGGAGGGACTAGCGGGAGAGGTGGGTCCAACGTCCTGACTTTC.

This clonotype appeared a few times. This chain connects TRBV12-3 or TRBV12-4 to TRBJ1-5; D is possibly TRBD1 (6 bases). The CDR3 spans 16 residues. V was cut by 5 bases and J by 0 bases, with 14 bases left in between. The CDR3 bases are TGTGCCAGCAGTCCCGGAACAGGGATTAGCAATCAGCCCCAGCATTTT. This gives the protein CASSPGTGISNQPQHF.

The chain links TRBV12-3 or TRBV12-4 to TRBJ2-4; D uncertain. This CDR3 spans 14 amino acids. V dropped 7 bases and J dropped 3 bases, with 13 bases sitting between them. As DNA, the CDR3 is TGTGCCAGCACTAATCGCCCGGGCAAAAACATTCAGTACTTC. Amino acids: CASTNRPGKNIQYF.

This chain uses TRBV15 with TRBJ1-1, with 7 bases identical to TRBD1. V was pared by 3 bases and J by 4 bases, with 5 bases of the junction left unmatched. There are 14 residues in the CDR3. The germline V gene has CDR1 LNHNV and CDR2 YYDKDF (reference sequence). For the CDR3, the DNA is TGTGCCACCAGCAGGACAGGGAGTGGCACTGAAGCTTTCTTT. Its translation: CATSRTGSGTEAFF.

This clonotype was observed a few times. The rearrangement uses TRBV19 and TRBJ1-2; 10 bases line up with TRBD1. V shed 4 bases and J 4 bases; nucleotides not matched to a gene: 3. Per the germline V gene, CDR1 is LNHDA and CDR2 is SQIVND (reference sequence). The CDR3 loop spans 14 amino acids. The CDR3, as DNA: TGTGCCAGTAGTAGGACAGGGGGAACCTATGGCTACACCTTC. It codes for CASSRTGGTYGYTF.

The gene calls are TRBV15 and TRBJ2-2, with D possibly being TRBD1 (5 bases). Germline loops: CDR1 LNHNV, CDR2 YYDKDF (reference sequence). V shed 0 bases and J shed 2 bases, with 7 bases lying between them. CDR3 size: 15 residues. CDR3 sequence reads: CATSREQGNTGELFF. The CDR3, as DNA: TGTGCCACCAGCAGAGAGCAGGGAAACACCGGGGAGCTGTTTTTT.

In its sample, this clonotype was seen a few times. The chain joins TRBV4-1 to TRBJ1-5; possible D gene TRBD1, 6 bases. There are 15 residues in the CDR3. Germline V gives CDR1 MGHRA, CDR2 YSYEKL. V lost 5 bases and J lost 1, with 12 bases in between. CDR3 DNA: TGCGCCAGCAGCGGAGGGGGGAGCAGCAATCAGCCCCAGCATTTT. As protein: CASSGGGSSNQPQHF.

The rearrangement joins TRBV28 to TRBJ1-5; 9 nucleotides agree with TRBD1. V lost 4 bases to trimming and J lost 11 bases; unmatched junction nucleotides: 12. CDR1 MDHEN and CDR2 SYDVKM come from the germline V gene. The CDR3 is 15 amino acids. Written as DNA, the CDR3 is TGTGCCAGCAGTTCGTTGGGACAGGGCGGAAGGGCCCAGCATTTT. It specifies CASSSLGQGGRAQHF.

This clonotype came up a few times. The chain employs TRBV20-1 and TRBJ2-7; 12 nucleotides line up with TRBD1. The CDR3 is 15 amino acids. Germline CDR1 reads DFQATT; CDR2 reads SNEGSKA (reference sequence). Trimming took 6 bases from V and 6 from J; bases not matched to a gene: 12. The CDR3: CSAAGTGGFLGEQYV. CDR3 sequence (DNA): TGCAGTGCGGCCGGGACAGGGGGCTTTTTAGGCGAGCAGTACGTC.

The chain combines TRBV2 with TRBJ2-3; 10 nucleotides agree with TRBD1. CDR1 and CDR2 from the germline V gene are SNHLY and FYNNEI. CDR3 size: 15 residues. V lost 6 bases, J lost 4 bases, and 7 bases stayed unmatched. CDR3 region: CASRIDRGRADTQYF. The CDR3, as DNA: TGTGCCAGCAGGATAGACAGGGGGCGGGCAGATACGCAGTATTTT.

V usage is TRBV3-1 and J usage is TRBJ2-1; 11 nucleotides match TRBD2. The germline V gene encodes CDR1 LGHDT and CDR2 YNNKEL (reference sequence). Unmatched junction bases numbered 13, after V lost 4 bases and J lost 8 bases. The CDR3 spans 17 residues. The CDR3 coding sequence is TGTGCCAGCAGCCTCCACCTAGCGGGAGGCGTGAGGGATGAGCAGTTCTTC. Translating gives CASSLHLAGGVRDEQFF.